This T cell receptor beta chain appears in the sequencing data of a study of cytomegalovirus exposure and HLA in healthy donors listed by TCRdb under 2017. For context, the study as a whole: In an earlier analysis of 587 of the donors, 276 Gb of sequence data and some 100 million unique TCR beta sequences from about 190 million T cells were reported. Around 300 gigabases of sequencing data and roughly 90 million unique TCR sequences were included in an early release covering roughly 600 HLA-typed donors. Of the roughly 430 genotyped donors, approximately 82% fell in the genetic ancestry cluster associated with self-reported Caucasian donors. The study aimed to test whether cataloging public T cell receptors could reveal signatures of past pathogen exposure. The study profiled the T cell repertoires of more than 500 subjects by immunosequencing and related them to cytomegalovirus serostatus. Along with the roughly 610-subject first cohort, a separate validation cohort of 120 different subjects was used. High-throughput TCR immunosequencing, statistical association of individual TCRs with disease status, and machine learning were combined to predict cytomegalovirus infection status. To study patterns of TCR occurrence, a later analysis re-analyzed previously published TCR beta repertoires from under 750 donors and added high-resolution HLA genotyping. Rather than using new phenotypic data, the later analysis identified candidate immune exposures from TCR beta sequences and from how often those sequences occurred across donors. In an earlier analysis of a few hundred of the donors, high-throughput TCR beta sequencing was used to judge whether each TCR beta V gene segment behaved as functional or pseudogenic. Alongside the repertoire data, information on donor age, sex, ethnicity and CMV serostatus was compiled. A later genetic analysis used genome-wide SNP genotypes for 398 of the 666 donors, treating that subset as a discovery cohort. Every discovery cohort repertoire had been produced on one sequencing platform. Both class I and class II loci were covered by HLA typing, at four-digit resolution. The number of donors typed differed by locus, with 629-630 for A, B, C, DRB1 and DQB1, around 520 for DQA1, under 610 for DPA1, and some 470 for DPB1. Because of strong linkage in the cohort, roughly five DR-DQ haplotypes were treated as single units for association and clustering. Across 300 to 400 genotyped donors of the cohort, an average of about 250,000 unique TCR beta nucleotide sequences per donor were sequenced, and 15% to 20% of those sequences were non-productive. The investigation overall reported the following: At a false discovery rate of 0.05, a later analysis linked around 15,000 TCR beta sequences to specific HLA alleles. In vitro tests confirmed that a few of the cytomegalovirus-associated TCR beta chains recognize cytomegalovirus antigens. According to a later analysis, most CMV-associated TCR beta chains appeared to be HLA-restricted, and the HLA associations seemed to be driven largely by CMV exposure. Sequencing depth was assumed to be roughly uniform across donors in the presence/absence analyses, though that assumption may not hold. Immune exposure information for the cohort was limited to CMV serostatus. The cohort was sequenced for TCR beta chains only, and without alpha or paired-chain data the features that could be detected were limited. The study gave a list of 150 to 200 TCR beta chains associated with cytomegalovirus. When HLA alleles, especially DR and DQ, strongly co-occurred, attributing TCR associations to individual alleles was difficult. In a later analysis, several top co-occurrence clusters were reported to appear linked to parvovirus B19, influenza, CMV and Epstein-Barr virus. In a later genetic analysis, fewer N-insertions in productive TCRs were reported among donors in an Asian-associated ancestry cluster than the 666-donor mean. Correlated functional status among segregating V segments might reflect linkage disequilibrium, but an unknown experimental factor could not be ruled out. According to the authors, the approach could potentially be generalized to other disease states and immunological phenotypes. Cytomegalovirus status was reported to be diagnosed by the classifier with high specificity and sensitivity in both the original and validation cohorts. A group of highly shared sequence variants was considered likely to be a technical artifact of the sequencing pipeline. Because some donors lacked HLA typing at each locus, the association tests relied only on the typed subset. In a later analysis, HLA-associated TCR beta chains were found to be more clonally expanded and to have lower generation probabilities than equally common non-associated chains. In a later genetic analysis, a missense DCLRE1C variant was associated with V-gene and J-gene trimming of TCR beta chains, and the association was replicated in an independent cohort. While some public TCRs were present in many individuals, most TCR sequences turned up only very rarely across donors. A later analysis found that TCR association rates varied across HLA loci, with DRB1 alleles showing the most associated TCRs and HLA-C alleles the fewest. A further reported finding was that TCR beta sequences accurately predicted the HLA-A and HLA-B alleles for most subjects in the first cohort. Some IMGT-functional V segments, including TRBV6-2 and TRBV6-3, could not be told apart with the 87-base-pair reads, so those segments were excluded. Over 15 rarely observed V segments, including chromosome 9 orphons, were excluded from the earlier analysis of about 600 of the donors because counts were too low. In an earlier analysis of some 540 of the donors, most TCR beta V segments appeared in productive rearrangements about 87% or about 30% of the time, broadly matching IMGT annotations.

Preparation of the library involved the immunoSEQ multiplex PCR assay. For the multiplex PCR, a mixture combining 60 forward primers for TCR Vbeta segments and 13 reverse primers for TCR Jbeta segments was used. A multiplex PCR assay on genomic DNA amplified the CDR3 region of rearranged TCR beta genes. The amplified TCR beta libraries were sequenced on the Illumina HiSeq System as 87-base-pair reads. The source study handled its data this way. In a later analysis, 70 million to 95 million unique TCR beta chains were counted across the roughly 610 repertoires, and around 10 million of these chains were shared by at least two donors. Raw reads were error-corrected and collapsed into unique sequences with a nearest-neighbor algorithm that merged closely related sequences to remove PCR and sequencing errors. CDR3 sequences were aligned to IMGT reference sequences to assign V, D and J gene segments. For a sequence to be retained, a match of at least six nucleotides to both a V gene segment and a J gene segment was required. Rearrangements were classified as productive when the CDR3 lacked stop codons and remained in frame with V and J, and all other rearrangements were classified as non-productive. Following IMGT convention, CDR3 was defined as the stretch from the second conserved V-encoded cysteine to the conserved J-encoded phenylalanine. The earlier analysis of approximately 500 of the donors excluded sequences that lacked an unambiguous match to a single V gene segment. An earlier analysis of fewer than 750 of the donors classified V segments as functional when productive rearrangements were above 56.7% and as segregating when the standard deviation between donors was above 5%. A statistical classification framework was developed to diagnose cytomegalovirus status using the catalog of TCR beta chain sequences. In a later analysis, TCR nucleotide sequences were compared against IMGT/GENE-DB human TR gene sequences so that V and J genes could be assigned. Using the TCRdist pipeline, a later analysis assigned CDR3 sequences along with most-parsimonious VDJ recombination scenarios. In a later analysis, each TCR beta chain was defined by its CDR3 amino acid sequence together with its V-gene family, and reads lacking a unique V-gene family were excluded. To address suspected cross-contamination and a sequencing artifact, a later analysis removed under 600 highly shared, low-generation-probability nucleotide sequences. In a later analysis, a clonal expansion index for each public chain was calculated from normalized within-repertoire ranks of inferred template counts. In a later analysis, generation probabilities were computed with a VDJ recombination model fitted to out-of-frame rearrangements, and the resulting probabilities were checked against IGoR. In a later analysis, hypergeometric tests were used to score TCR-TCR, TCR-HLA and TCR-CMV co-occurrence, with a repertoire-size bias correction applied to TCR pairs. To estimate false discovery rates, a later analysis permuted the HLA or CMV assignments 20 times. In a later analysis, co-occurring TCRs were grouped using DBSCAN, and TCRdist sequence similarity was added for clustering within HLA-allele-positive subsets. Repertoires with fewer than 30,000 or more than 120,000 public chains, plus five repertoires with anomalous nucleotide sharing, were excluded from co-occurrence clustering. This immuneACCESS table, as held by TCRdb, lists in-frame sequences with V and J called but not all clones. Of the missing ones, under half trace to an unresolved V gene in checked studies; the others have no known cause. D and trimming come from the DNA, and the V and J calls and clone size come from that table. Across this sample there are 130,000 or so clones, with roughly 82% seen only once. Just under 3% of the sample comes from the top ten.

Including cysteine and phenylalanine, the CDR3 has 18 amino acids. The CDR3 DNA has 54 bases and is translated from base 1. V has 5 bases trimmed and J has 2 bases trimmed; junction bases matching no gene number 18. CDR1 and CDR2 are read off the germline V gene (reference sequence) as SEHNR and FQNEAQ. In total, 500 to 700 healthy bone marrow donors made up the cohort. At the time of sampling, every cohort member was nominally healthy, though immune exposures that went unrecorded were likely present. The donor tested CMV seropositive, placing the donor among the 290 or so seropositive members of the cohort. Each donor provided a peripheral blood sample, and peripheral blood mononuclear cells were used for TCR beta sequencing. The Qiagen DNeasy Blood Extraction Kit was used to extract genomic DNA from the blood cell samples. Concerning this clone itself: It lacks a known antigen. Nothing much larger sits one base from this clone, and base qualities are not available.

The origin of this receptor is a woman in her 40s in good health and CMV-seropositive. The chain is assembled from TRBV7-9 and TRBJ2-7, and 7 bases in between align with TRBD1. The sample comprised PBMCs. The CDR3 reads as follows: CASSDTETGATNPYEQYF. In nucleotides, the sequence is TGTGCCAGCAGCGATACCGAAACAGGGGCCACGAACCCCTACGAGCAGTACTTC.